The 9 T cell receptor beta chains below all came from one sample that was sequenced in a study of PD-1 blockade in classical Hodgkin lymphoma. The assay was immunoSEQ multiplex PCR, and TCRdb's table has in-frame clones only and misses some. The sample gives approximately 6,400 clones, about 81% of which show up once; about 3.6% is in the top ten. Following autologous stem cell transplantation, relapse occurred in every patient, and exposure to brentuximab vedotin varied. Researchers used magnetic negative selection to pull out pure CD4+ T cells from thawed PBMCs. This material consisted of CD4+ T cells from blood, taken at baseline. These receptors originate from a human donor with classical Hodgkin lymphoma.

The chain combines TRBV4-1 with TRBJ2-2; D could derive from TRBD1 or TRBD2 (5 bases each). The CDR3 is 16 residues long. From germline, CDR1 is MGHRA and CDR2 YSYEKL. V lost 2 bases and J 1 base, leaving 11 bases between the germline ends. The DNA of the CDR3 is TGCGCCAGCAGCCAAAATCCAGGGAGGAACACCGGGGAGCTGTTTTTT. Residues: CASSQNPGRNTGELFF.

V usage is TRBV7-2 and J usage is TRBJ2-3, with 11 bases that match TRBD2. This CDR3 is 15 amino acids long. The J segment lost 6 bases and the V segment lost 6 bases, leaving 8 bases of the junction unmatched. Germline CDR1 is SGHTA and CDR2 is FQGNSA. The CDR3 nucleotides are TGTGCCAGCAGTTTCTTAGCGGGGGGGGCGGATACGCAGTATTTT. Translating gives CASSFLAGGADTQYF.

V usage is TRBV9 and J usage is TRBJ2-1; 7 nucleotides align to TRBD1. This CDR3 has 15 residues. J gave up 9 bases and V 0 bases, and 9 bases lay outside the gene matches. Germline CDR1 reads SGDLS; CDR2 reads YYNGEE. CDR3 amino acids: CASSVEGGRSSEQFF. CDR3 DNA sequence: TGTGCCAGCAGCGTAGAAGGGGGCCGATCCAGTGAGCAGTTCTTC.

The chain combines TRBV19 with TRBJ2-5; D possibly corresponds to TRBD2 (5 bases). The germline V gene has CDR1 LNHDA and CDR2 SQIVND (reference sequence). V was clipped by 8 bases and J by 4 bases, with 11 bases between them. The CDR3 has 12 residues. Here the CDR3 reads CASRQAGETQYF. The CDR3 DNA sequence: TGTGCCAGTCGCCAGGCGGGAGAGACCCAGTACTTC.

This chain links TRBV30 with TRBJ2-4; no clear D gene. Trimming cost V 0 bases and J 15 bases, with 18 bases left between them. The CDR3 has 13 residues. CDR1 is GTSNPN and CDR2 is SVGIG in the germline V gene (reference sequence). The chain's CDR3 is CAWSVILGTLRYF. CDR3 in DNA: TGTGCCTGGAGTGTAATTCTGGGCACCCTGAGGTACTTC.

V usage is TRBV9 and J usage is TRBJ2-1, with D perhaps TRBD1 (5 bases). CDR1 is SGDLS, CDR2 YYNGEE, per germline. CDR3 size: 14 residues. Between the trimmed V and J ends, which lost 3 bases and 8 bases, there was a span of 15 bases. CDR3 protein: CASSAPGQGDEQFF. CDR3 in DNA: TGTGCCAGCAGCGCGCCAGGGCAGGGTGATGAGCAGTTCTTC.

V gene TRBV21-1 combines with J gene TRBJ2-3; the table assigns TRBD2, which was not confirmed against the DNA. TRBV21-1 is a documented pseudogene. The CDR3 loop spans 16 amino acids. CDR3 residues: CASSTKSGIPTDTQYF. The CDR3 region has the DNA TGTGCCAGCAGCACCAAATCCGGGATTCCCACGGATACGCAGTATTTT.

The V and J genes are TRBV11-2 and TRBJ1-4; D is uncertain. Trimming shortened V by 1 base and J by 0 bases, and 12 bases separated the two germline ends. Germline CDR1 is SGHAT and CDR2 is FQNNGV. The CDR3 has 17 residues. The CDR3 DNA reads as TGTGCCAGCAGCTTAGCCTGGATGGACGCAACTAATGAAAAACTGTTTTTT. Translation: CASSLAWMDATNEKLFF.

This rearrangement joins TRBV5-4 to TRBJ2-1; no clear D. Looked up from germline, CDR1 is SGHNT and CDR2 is YYREEE (reference sequence). There are 15 residues in the CDR3. V lost 0 bases and J lost 5, with 12 bases in between. In DNA, the CDR3 is TGTGCCAGCAGCTTGGGAGGCGTGCGGCACAATGAGCAGTTCTTC. This codes for CASSLGGVRHNEQFF.